The present TCR beta chain was sequenced within a study of T cells in Graves' hyperthyroidism and ophthalmopathy. Disease duration under 2 months; hyperthyroidism patients were aged 18 to 65. Clinical symptoms, serum thyroxine, TRAb, thyroid ultrasound and orbital computed tomography established diagnosis. TCR beta CDR3 regions were amplified from RNA. Primed by the HTBI set, a first-round RT-PCR was run on the TCR CDR3. Via MiXCR, TCRdb re-called the multiplex PCR reads, giving one row per CDR3 protein. Among approximately 720,000 distinct CDR3 sequences listed, roughly a sixth were seen once. The CDR3 sequence is 14 residues long. Trimming pared 0 bases from V and 6 bases from J, leaving 12 bases between. Germline V gene data show CDR1 as LGHDT and CDR2 as YNNKEL (reference sequence). This clonotype was observed many times. Antigen specificity is unknown. Study findings and constraints: Stable hyperthyroidism was told apart from ophthalmopathy by a model built on 13 V-J features.

Material for sequencing was blood. The chain employs TRBV3-1 and TRBJ2-7; D possibly uses TRBD1 or TRBD2 (6 bases each). The sequence derives from a woman aged 45-65 years with Graves' hyperthyroidism that later progressed to Graves' ophthalmopathy. The CDR3, as DNA: TGTGCCAGCAGCCAAGATTGGAGGGGGAGCGAGCAGTACTTC. Amino acid sequence: CASSQDWRGSEQYF.